What follows are 16 T cell receptor beta chains derived from one specimen sequenced in a study of CD8+ T cells in alopecia areata. Following extraction, RNA underwent reverse transcription to cDNA, which served as the sequencing template. Clones were sequenced by immunoSEQ multiplex PCR, and TCRdb holds only the in-frame ones, with some missing. This table has more than 110,000 clones, roughly 64% appearing once. Sequences were derived from CD4+ T cells sorted from blood, sampled at week 0. These TCRs come from a human donor with alopecia areata.

This clone was observed a few times. This rearrangement joins TRBV29-1 to TRBJ2-3, with D tentatively TRBD1 or TRBD2 (6 bases each). The CDR3 is made up of 11 amino acids. The germline gives CDR1 SQVTM, CDR2 ANQGSEA. V was shortened by 7 bases and J by 5 bases, with 10 bases between the two germline ends. CDR3 protein: CSGGREDTQYF. The DNA of the CDR3 is TGCAGCGGGGGGCGGGAAGATACGCAGTATTTT.

This clone was seen a handful of times. This sequence joins TRBV7-2 and TRBJ1-6; 9 positions agree with TRBD1. Germline-derived CDR1 and CDR2 are SGHTA and FQGNSA. V dropped 2 bases and J dropped 5; count of bases not matched to a gene: 1. This CDR3 is 15 amino acids long. The CDR3 nucleotides read TGTGCCAGCAGCTTAAGGACAGGGGATAATTCACCCCTCCACTTT. Protein: CASSLRTGDNSPLHF. Supplemented by reference TRBV7-2 and TRBJ1-6, the full variable domain reads GAGVSQSPSNKVTEKGKDVELRCDPISGHTALYWYRQSLGQGLEFLIYFQGNSAPDKSGLPSDRFSAERTGGSVSTLTIQRTQQEDSAVYLCASSLRTGDNSPLHFGNGTRLTVT.

In its sample, this clone was seen once. The chain joins TRBV5-1 to TRBJ1-2, with D uncertain. Germline assignment: CDR1 SGHRS and CDR2 YFSETQ. The V end lost 0 bases, the J end lost 2 bases, and 8 bases lay between the germline ends. The CDR3 is 14 amino acids. DNA of the CDR3: TGCGCCAGCAGCTTGGATCAGGCCAACTATGGCTACACCTTC. This translates into CASSLDQANYGYTF.

The chain combines TRBV20-1 with TRBJ2-3, with D possibly TRBD2 on 5 matching bases. This CDR3 spans 11 amino acids. Germline V lookup: CDR1 DFQATT, CDR2 SNEGSKA (reference sequence). Trimming stripped 5 bases from V and 10 bases from J, with 13 bases between. CDR3 coding DNA: TGCAGTGCTTCCCTCCGGGGTGCGCAGTATTTT. It yields the protein CSASLRGAQYF.

The chain uses TRBV5-1 and TRBJ1-2; no reliable D call. This CDR3 contains 13 residues. The V and J ends lost 0 bases and 1 base respectively, with 4 bases between them. Germline V gene data show CDR1 as SGHRS and CDR2 as YFSETQ. The CDR3 sequence: CASSLEDNYGYTF. Written as DNA, the CDR3 is TGCGCCAGCAGCTTGGAGGATAACTATGGCTACACCTTC.

This clone was detected only a few times. The rearrangement uses TRBV23-1 and TRBJ1-2; D is perhaps TRBD1 (5 bases). TRBV23-1 is marked as an open reading frame, function uncertain. CDR3 size: 14 residues. With 2 bases removed from V and 8 bases from J, the gap between germline ends came to 15 bases. CDR3 nucleotides: TGCGCCAGCAGTCAAGCCACGGGGGTTGCGGGCTACACCTTC. This sequence encodes CASSQATGVAGYTF.

The rearrangement uses TRBV5-1 and TRBJ2-3; possibly TRBD2 for D (5 bases). CDR1 is SGHRS and CDR2 is YFSETQ in the germline V gene. V lost 7 bases and J 1 base, leaving 19 bases between the germline ends. This CDR3 has 16 amino acids. CDR3 DNA sequence: TGCGCCAGCTATAAAGGACCCGTGCGGGGCACAGATACGCAGTATTTT. Protein product: CASYKGPVRGTDTQYF.

The V gene is TRBV5-1, the J gene TRBJ1-1; D unclear. Germline V CDR1 and CDR2: SGHRS, YFSETQ. The CDR3 covers 14 residues. V lost 4 bases and J 1 base, leaving 11 bases between the germline ends. The CDR3: CASSPGWGNTEAFF. The CDR3 nucleotides read TGCGCCAGCAGCCCGGGGTGGGGGAACACTGAAGCTTTCTTT.

The rearrangement joins TRBV27 to TRBJ2-7, with 7 bases identical to TRBD1. V gave up 2 bases and J gave up 5 bases; unmatched junction bases: 12. Germline assignment: CDR1 MNHEY and CDR2 SMNVEV (reference sequence). CDR3 length equals 16 residues. The CDR3 DNA reads TGTGCCAGCAGTTTAAGTCCTACAGGGGTGTATAACGAGCAGTACTTC. It specifies CASSLSPTGVYNEQYF.

In this sample, this clone turned up a few times. The chain combines TRBV11-2 with TRBJ1-1, with 8 bases identical to TRBD1. The CDR3 has 13 amino acids. V trimming: 4 bases; J trimming: 10 bases; junction bases outside the gene matches: 8. The germline gives CDR1 SGHAT, CDR2 FQNNGV. CDR3 amino acids: CASSSTFQGAAFF. The CDR3 DNA reads as TGTGCCAGCAGCTCCACTTTTCAGGGGGCAGCTTTCTTT.

This clone was picked up a small number of times. The genes are TRBV5-1 and TRBJ2-2; 8 bases agree with TRBD1. This CDR3 region has 15 residues. CDR1 is SGHRS, CDR2 YFSETQ, per germline. With V trimmed by 3 bases and J by 3 bases, 4 bases remained unmatched. CDR3 region: CASSWTGIDTGELFF. CDR3 coding DNA: TGCGCCAGCAGCTGGACAGGGATCGACACCGGGGAGCTGTTTTTT.

The chain couples TRBV9 to TRBJ2-1, with 7 bases lining up with TRBD1. The germline V gene has CDR1 SGDLS and CDR2 YYNGEE. Trimming cost V 4 bases and J 9 bases; bases outside gene matches: 13. CDR3 length equals 15 residues. For the CDR3, the DNA is TGTGCCAGCAGCTTTCAACCCACAGGGGATGGTGAGCAGTTCTTC. This sequence encodes CASSFQPTGDGEQFF.

The table lists this clone with a few counts. The sample carries other DNA sequences with the same CDR3. The chain has TRBV29-1 and TRBJ2-5; D perhaps matches TRBD2 (6 bases). The germline V gene encodes CDR1 SQVTM and CDR2 ANQGSEA. V lost 6 bases and J 5 bases, leaving 7 bases between the germline ends. CDR3 length equals 10 residues. The CDR3 DNA follows: TGCAGCGTGGCGGGGGAGACCCAGTACTTC. Protein product: CSVAGETQYF.

This clone was counted a single time. The gene calls are TRBV30 and TRBJ2-6; 10 bases are shared with TRBD1. CDR3 length: 19 residues. The V gene end was trimmed by 0 bases and the J gene end by 3 bases; junction bases not matched to a gene: 11. Germline-derived CDR1 and CDR2 are GTSNPN and SVGIG (reference sequence). The chain's CDR3 is CAWSVMRQGARDGANVLTF. The CDR3, as DNA: TGTGCCTGGAGTGTAATGAGACAGGGGGCTAGAGATGGGGCCAACGTCCTGACTTTC.

The chain has TRBV29-1 and TRBJ2-3; 9 bases are shared with TRBD2. This CDR3 comprises 17 residues. Trimming at V came to 2 bases and at J to 4 bases, leaving 13 bases not matched to a gene. CDR1 and CDR2 (germline): SQVTM, ANQGSEA. The CDR3 reads CSVEFGGGGGAPDTQYF. Written as DNA, the CDR3 is TGCAGCGTTGAATTCGGAGGAGGCGGGGGGGCTCCAGATACGCAGTATTTT.

This rearrangement joins TRBV6-6 to TRBJ1-6; D ambiguous. The CDR3 has 11 residues. Trimming left V 8 bases short and J 14 bases short, with 13 bases between. Per germline, CDR1 MNHNY and CDR2 SVGAGI (reference sequence). For the CDR3, the DNA is TGTGCCAGCGGACGACTGGGAACCCTCCACTTT. It codes for CASGRLGTLHF.